The text below deals with one TCR beta chain. Antigen: not known. Only in-frame clones appear in the TCRdb table, and some are missing; sequencing was by immunoSEQ multiplex PCR. This sample has some 120,000 clones, with about 90% found just once. These data are taken from a study of T cell responses to AZD1222 COVID-19 vaccine. Study observations and caveats: At study baseline, merely five or six AZD1222 recipients were seropositive. There were repertoire samples only from the period after the peak T cell response. White British people made up most donors, females outnumbered males, and clonal diversity was possibly underestimated.

Trimming removed 0 bases at V and 1 base at J, with 7 bases between. This CDR3 comprises 15 residues. The germline gives CDR1 SGHNT, CDR2 YENEEA. The material was peripheral blood, obtained 28 days after the second AZD1222 dose. The TCR was taken from an adult who received the AZD1222 COVID-19 vaccine. The V gene is TRBV11-3, the J gene TRBJ2-1; D gene unclear. CDR3 amino acids: CASSLEVGSYNEQFF. The CDR3 coding sequence is TGTGCCAGCAGCTTAGAGGTGGGTTCCTACAATGAGCAGTTCTTC.